This TCR beta chain was captured in a study of memory CD4+ T cells and cytomegalovirus serostatus. This CDR3 comprises 14 residues. Germline V CDR1 and CDR2: MGHRA, YSYEKL. With 2 bases removed from V and 7 bases from J, the gap between germline ends came to 13 bases. Single viable CD3+CD4+CD8-CD45RO+ cells were sorted as the memory CD4+ T cells. Only one count was recorded for this clone. Its antigen is still unknown. Per the original data handling: After removing out-of-frame reads, 2 million to 2.5 million distinct TCRbeta sequences remained. Clones were sequenced by immunoSEQ multiplex PCR, and TCRdb holds only the in-frame ones, with some missing. For V, J and clone size, that table is used; D and trimming come from the DNA. The sample contains approximately 50,000 clones, about 73% of which appear only once. Study-level points and caveats: Suggested: most of the CMV-linked TCR signature lies in CD4+ memory cells. Of 150 to 200 reported CMV TCRbeta sequences, 60 to 85 were found in memory CD4+ repertoires.

This clonotype originated in an adult in good health and CMV-seropositive. Sequencing was done on a sample of memory CD4+ T cells from blood. The chain links TRBV4-1 to TRBJ2-3, with D possibly being TRBD2 (5 bases). For the CDR3, the DNA is TGCGCCAGCAGCCAAATACTAGTCCCCTATACGCAGTATTTT. Its protein is CASSQILVPYTQYF.